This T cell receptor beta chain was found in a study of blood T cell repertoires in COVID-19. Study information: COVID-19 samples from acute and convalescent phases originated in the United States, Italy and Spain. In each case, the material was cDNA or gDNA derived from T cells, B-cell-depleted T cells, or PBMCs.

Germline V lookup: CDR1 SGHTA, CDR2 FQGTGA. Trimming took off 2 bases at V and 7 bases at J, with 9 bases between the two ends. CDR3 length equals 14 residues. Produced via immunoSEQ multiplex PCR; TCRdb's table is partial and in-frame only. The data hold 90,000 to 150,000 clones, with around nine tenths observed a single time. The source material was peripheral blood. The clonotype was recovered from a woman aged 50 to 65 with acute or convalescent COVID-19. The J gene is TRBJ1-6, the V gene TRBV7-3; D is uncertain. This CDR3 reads CASSLGGLNSPLHF. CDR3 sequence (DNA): TGTGCCAGCAGCTTAGGAGGGTTGAATTCACCCCTCCACTTT.